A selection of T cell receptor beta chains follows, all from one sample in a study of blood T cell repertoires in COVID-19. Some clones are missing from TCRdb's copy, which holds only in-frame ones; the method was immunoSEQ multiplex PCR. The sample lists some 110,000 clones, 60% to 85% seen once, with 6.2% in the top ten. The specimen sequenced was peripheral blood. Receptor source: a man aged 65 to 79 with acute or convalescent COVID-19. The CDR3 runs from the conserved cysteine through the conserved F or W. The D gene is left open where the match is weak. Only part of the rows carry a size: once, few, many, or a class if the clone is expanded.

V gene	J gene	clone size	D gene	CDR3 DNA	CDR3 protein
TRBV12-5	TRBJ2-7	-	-	TGTGCTAGTGGTTTCGGGGGAAGGAACAAGTACGAGCAGTACTTC	CASGFGGRNKYEQYF
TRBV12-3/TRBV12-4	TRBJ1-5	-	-	TGTGCCAGCAAGGGCAGGGTTAATCAGCCCCAGCATTTT	CASKGRVNQPQHF
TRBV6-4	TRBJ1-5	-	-	TGTGCCAGCAGTGACTCCCAGGTCGCCTGCGATCAGCCCCAGCATTTT	CASSDSQVACDQPQHF
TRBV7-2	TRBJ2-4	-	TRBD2	TGTGCCAGCAGCCCTGGGACTAGCGGGGGGAACATTCAGTACTTC	CASSPGTSGGNIQYF
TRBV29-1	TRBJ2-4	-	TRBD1	TGCAGCGTTGAAGACCTAGGGGACAGGGGGCGATTAAACATTCAGTACTTC	CSVEDLGDRGRLNIQYF
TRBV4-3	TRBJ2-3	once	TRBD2	TGCGCCAGCAGCCAAGATCTAGCGGGGGGGGACATAGATACGCAGTATTTT	CASSQDLAGGDIDTQYF
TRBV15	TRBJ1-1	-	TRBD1	TGTGCCACCAGCTCGAACCGGGACAGGGAATCTGAAGCTTTCTTT	CATSSNRDRESEAFF
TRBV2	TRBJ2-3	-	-	TGTGCCAGCAGCGAAGGGATAGTAGCGCCGGATACGCAGTATTTT	CASSEGIVAPDTQYF
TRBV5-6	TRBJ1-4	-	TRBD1	TGTGCCAGCAGCTTGGGGTTTGGGACAGCGAATGAAAAACTGTTTTTT	CASSLGFGTANEKLFF
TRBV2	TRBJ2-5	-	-	TGTGCCGGCGGGGAGATCCAAGAGACCCAGTACTTC	CAGGEIQETQYF